These T cell receptor beta chains were read from a single sample in a study of shared clonotypes between healthy human individuals. The assay was immunoSEQ multiplex PCR, and TCRdb's table has in-frame clones only and misses some. The sample holds hundreds of thousands of clones, less than 97% seen once. The sample taken for sequencing was naive CD8+ T cells sorted from blood. The receptors shown here come from a woman younger than 45 in good health. The CDR3 runs from the conserved cysteine through the conserved F or W. D genes are given only for firm matches. Not every row has a clone size; where given, it reads once, few, many or a size class.

TGTGCCAGCAGCCAAGGGACTAGCGGGTTCTCCTACAATGAGCAGTTCTTC,CASSQGTSGFSYNEQFF,TRBV5-6,TRBD2,NA,TRBJ2-1
TGTGCCAGCACGGGGCGGGAGAACGGCTTTAACTATGGCTACACCTTC,CASTGRENGFNYGYTF,TRBV2,NA,NA,TRBJ1-2
TGTGCCAGCAGTGTCAATGGGGCGACAGGGCGAAACTACGAGCAGTACTTC,CASSVNGATGRNYEQYF,TRBV28,TRBD1,NA,TRBJ2-7
TGTGCCAGCAGCTACCAAGGGACAGGGGGACCTCCGACCCAGTACTTC,CASSYQGTGGPPTQYF,TRBV11-3,TRBD1,NA,TRBJ2-5
TGTGCCAGCAGCCCGGGACTAGCGGGAACTGAGCAGTTCTTC,CASSPGLAGTEQFF,TRBV28,TRBD2,once,TRBJ2-1
TGTGCCAGCAGCCCGGGACTTTCCTACGAGCAGTACTTC,CASSPGLSYEQYF,TRBV5-4,NA,NA,TRBJ2-7
TGTGCCAGCAGTTTGGACGAGCGGGAGGGAAACTACAATGAGCAGTTCTTC,CASSLDEREGNYNEQFF,TRBV28,TRBD2,once,TRBJ2-1
TGTGCCAGCAGTGAAAACCGGGACAGCTACAGAGGGCTCGCCGGGGAGCTGTTTTTT,CASSENRDSYRGLAGELFF,TRBV6-1,TRBD1,NA,TRBJ2-2
TGTGCCAGCAGCGGACGCGGACAGGGAAGCACTGAAGCTTTCTTT,CASSGRGQGSTEAFF,TRBV13,TRBD1,NA,TRBJ1-1
TGTGCCAGCCGCCTAGCGGAAAACTACGAGCAGTACTTC,CASRLAENYEQYF,TRBV13,TRBD2,NA,TRBJ2-7
TGTGCCAGCACCCCCGACCCCTACGAGCAGTACTTC,CASTPDPYEQYF,TRBV2,NA,NA,TRBJ2-7
TGTGCCACCCGGAGGGGGCAAGAGACCCAGTACTTC,CATRRGQETQYF,TRBV27,NA,once,TRBJ2-5
TGTGCCAGCAGCTTATTAGTTTTCGATGAGCAGTTCTTC,CASSLLVFDEQFF,TRBV9,NA,NA,TRBJ2-1
TGTGCCAGCGATGCACTCTTGAGGAATTACGAGCAGTACTTC,CASDALLRNYEQYF,TRBV6-1,NA,NA,TRBJ2-7
TGTGCCAGCAGCTTCCGTTATGGGATGCGCGAGCAGTACTTC,CASSFRYGMREQYF,TRBV28,NA,NA,TRBJ2-7
TGTGCCATCAGTGCCGGACACGAGCACGGCAATCAGCCCCAGCATTTT,CAISAGHEHGNQPQHF,TRBV10-3,NA,NA,TRBJ1-5
TGTGCCAGCAGTTACCCCAGCGATTATGGCTACACCTTC,CASSYPSDYGYTF,TRBV6-6,NA,NA,TRBJ1-2
TGTGCCAGCAGCCCCGGGACTAGCGGGAGGTGGCACGAGCAGTACTTC,CASSPGTSGRWHEQYF,TRBV5-6,TRBD2,NA,TRBJ2-7
TGTGCCAGTAGTCCGACAGGGGGACCCTACGAGCAGTACTTC,CASSPTGGPYEQYF,TRBV19,TRBD1,NA,TRBJ2-7
TGTGCCAGCAGCCTAGGGTCCGGGACCTACGAGCAGTACTTC,CASSLGSGTYEQYF,TRBV13,NA,NA,TRBJ2-7
TGTGCCAGCAGCCCGGGGAGCGGGGGAGCCATTCAGTACTTC,CASSPGSGGAIQYF,TRBV5-6,TRBD2,NA,TRBJ2-4
TGTGCCAGCAGCCTAGCGGAGCTCACAGATACGCAGTATTTT,CASSLAELTDTQYF,TRBV7-9,TRBD2,NA,TRBJ2-3
TGTGCCAGCAGCTTAGAAAGCAGAACCTACGAGCAGTACTTC,CASSLESRTYEQYF,TRBV11-2,NA,NA,TRBJ2-7
TGCGCCAGCAGCTTCCCGACCCAGGGGGAAGTGGACTATGGCTACACCTTC,CASSFPTQGEVDYGYTF,TRBV5-1,TRBD1,NA,TRBJ1-2
TGTGCCAGCAGTGGGACAGGGCTACTCAATGAGCAGTTCTTC,CASSGTGLLNEQFF,TRBV27,TRBD1,NA,TRBJ2-1
TGTGCCTGGAGTGTACATGAGGGGAACGAGCAGTACTTC,CAWSVHEGNEQYF,TRBV30,NA,NA,TRBJ2-7